These 19 T cell receptor beta chains originate from one sample sequenced in a study of regulatory T cells in long-lasting Graves disease. Time point defined: persistent/refractory GD, antithyroid drugs over 5 years with positive TRAb. The TCR library was made from RNA that had been extracted from PBMCs in TRIzol. Library construction for TCR beta used iRepertoire HTBI primers and Arm-PCR of CDR3 regions. TCRdb re-called the multiplex PCR reads with MiXCR, one entry per CDR3 protein. This table holds about 660,000 distinct CDR3 sequences, about 30% found once. Sequenced here: peripheral blood mononuclear cells (PBMCs), sampled when the disease was refractory, from a patient treated with antithyroid drugs. The source of these receptors is a female donor with Graves disease.

This clonotype was observed many times. The rearrangement joins TRBV12-3 or TRBV12-4 to TRBJ1-5; 7 nucleotides line up with TRBD1. This CDR3 contains 15 residues. Trimming at V came to 4 bases and at J to 7 bases, leaving 10 bases not matched to a gene. The CDR3 region is CASSSTTGFAQPQHF. CDR3 nucleotides: TGTGCCAGCAGTTCAACGACAGGGTTTGCGCAGCCCCAGCATTTT.

This clonotype was seen ten or more times. The rearrangement uses TRBV28 and TRBJ2-7; TRBD2 matches at 12 bases. V shed 4 bases and J 2 bases; nucleotides not matched to a gene: 6. Germline V gene sequence: CDR1 MDHEN, CDR2 SYDVKM. This CDR3 contains 16 residues. The CDR3 DNA sequence: TGTGCCAGCAGTTCCTACGGACTAGCGGGGACCTACGAGCAGTACTTC. It encodes CASSSYGLAGTYEQYF.

This clonotype was seen ten or more times. The rearrangement links TRBV28 to TRBJ1-1; 11 nucleotides line up with TRBD1. Germline V gene lookup returns CDR1 MDHEN and CDR2 SYDVKM. The length of the CDR3 is 16 residues. The J segment lost 1 base and the V segment lost 5 bases, leaving 6 bases of the junction unmatched. CDR3 coding DNA: TGTGCCAGCAGTGGACGGGACAGGGGGAAGAACACTGAAGCTTTCTTT. It codes for CASSGRDRGKNTEAFF.

V is TRBV5-6 and J is TRBJ1-1; the match to TRBD1 covers 9 bases. V shed 1 base, J shed 6 bases, and the junction held 7 bases outside the gene matches. CDR1 and CDR2 from the germline V gene are SGHDT and YYEEEE. The CDR3 spans 15 residues. CDR3 sequence reads: CASSLFGTGRPEAFF. The DNA of the CDR3 is TGTGCCAGCAGCTTGTTCGGGACAGGGAGGCCTGAAGCTTTCTTT.

This clonotype was observed a few times. This chain links TRBV7-9 with TRBJ2-7; D might be TRBD1 or TRBD2, each matching 6 bases. This CDR3 is 14 amino acids long. The V end was cut by 5 bases, the J end by 5 bases, with 16 bases between. Per germline, CDR1 SEHNR and CDR2 FQNEAQ (reference sequence). CDR3 nucleotides: TGTGCCAGCAGCCGTTCTGGGGGGCTCGACGAGCAGTACTTC. Its protein is CASSRSGGLDEQYF.

The chain has TRBV19 and TRBJ2-2; 10 positions match TRBD2. The CDR3 runs to 16 residues. The junction had 11 bases not matched to a gene; V was cut back by 9 bases and J by 4 bases. Germline loops: CDR1 LNHDA, CDR2 SQIVND (reference sequence). The CDR3 DNA is TGTGCCAGCCTAGCGGGAGCGCCTTGGGGCACCGGGGAGCTGTTTTTT. It specifies CASLAGAPWGTGELFF.

This clonotype was detected ten times or more. The rearrangement links TRBV28 to TRBJ1-2; weak D call: TRBD1 (6 bases). V lost 6 bases and J 8 bases, leaving 19 bases between the germline ends. The CDR3 runs to 14 residues. Germline assignment: CDR1 MDHEN and CDR2 SYDVKM. The chain's CDR3 is CASRRGEQSRGYTF. Written as DNA, the CDR3 is TGTGCCAGCAGAAGGGGGGAACAGTCTAGAGGCTACACCTTC.

This clonotype showed up many times. The chain couples TRBV7-9 to TRBJ1-1; D is undetermined. Germline-derived CDR1 and CDR2 are SEHNR and FQNEAQ (reference sequence). This CDR3 is built from 13 residues. The ends were cut back, 5 bases at V and 0 bases at J, with 7 bases in the middle. CDR3: CASSVDMNTEAFF. The CDR3 nucleotides are TGTGCCAGCAGCGTTGACATGAACACTGAAGCTTTCTTT.

This chain uses TRBV19 with TRBJ2-2; TRBD2 matches 8 bases. The V segment lost 6 bases and the J segment 6 bases; nucleotides outside the gene matches: 6. Germline CDR1 LNHDA, CDR2 SQIVND (reference sequence). The CDR3 is 14 amino acids. The CDR3 sequence: CASSRLASPGELFF. The CDR3 coding sequence is TGTGCCAGTAGCCGACTAGCGTCGCCCGGGGAGCTGTTTTTT.

With regard to this clonotype: The germline gene is not matched at one end of the junction; a read error may be the cause. The chain couples TRBV20-1 to TRBJ1-1; D ambiguous. CDR3 length: 13 residues. Per the germline V gene, CDR1 is DFQATT and CDR2 is SNEGSKA (reference sequence). The CDR3 nucleotides read TGCAGTGCGAGAGGTATTCTAGGGTTTGAGGCTTTCTTT. As protein: CSARGILGFEAFF.

Only a few counts were recorded for this clonotype. A read error may produce the germline difference seen at one junction end. The chain joins TRBV14 to TRBJ2-5, with TRBD1 matching over 9 bases. In germline, CDR1 is SGHDN, CDR2 FVKESK. The CDR3 totals 15 residues. The CDR3 DNA follows: TGTGCCAACAGCCAAGGACAGGGGTCGCGAGAGACCCAGTACTTC. Amino acid sequence: CANSQGQGSRETQYF.

The chain recombines TRBV25-1 with TRBJ2-7, with D perhaps assigned TRBD1 or TRBD2 (5 bases each). This CDR3 spans 16 amino acids. V dropped 4 bases and J dropped 7 bases, with 23 bases sitting between them. The germline CDR1 and CDR2 sequences are MGHDK and SYGVNS. The CDR3 loop reads CASSVDTIGGKGEQYF. CDR3 nucleotide sequence: TGTGCCAGCAGTGTCGACACCATAGGAGGAAAGGGGGAGCAGTACTTC.

The chain recombines TRBV6-2 or TRBV6-3 with TRBJ2-6; 9 positions match TRBD1. With 2 bases clipped from V and 3 bases from J, the junction kept 11 bases outside the gene matches. The V gene's germline CDR1 is MNHEY and CDR2 SVGEGT. CDR3 length equals 19 residues. CDR3 loop: CASSYRSGQGSYGANVLTF. The CDR3 DNA sequence: TGTGCCAGCAGTTACCGTTCGGGACAGGGTTCTTATGGGGCCAACGTCCTGACTTTC.

This clonotype has just a few counts. CDR3: CASSPTSTSGSEETQYF. The CDR3 DNA sequence: TGTGCCAGCAGCCCGACTTCGACTAGCGGGAGTGAAGAGACCCAGTACTTC. This chain connects TRBV7-9 to TRBJ2-5; 12 bases fit TRBD2. V trimming: 5 bases; J trimming: 3 bases; junction bases outside the gene matches: 10. The CDR3 is made up of 17 amino acids. Germline CDR1 and CDR2: SEHNR and FQNEAQ (reference sequence).

Of note for this clonotype: A much larger clone lies one base from this, so it may be a read error. The chain couples TRBV28 to TRBJ1-2; D remains ambiguous. Germline V gene data show CDR1 as MDHEN and CDR2 as SYDVKM. This CDR3 is 12 amino acids long. CDR3 residues: CANSSTFRGYTF. For the CDR3, the DNA is TGTGCCAACAGTTCGACTTTTCGGGGCTACACCTTC.

The chain carries TRBV6-2 or TRBV6-3 and TRBJ1-4, with D maybe TRBD1 (5 bases). From germline, CDR1 is MNHEY and CDR2 SVGEGT. The CDR3 has 16 amino acids. V lost 3 bases to trimming and J lost 7 bases, with 18 bases between them. CDR3 DNA: TGTGCCAGCAGTTATCAGGGTGGAGGTTCGGGTGAAAAACTGTTTTTT. Translated: CASSYQGGGSGEKLFF.

About this clonotype itself: This could be a read error, since a much larger clone is one nucleotide away. The chain links TRBV2 to TRBJ1-4, with D tentatively TRBD1 (5 bases). The V gene lost 4 bases and the J gene lost 1 base, with 10 bases spanning the gap. Germline CDR1 is SNHLY and CDR2 is FYNNEI. The CDR3 length is 15 residues. DNA for the CDR3: TGTGCCAGCAGTGGATTCGGGGGAACTAATGAAAAACTGTTTTTT. Encoded protein: CASSGFGGTNEKLFF.

V and J are TRBV27 and TRBJ1-5, with 10 bases fitting TRBD1. J gave up 6 bases and V 4 bases, and 6 bases lay outside the gene matches. The CDR3 sequence is 15 residues long. Germline V gene data show CDR1 as MNHEY and CDR2 as SMNVEV (reference sequence). Here the CDR3 reads CASSSTGGYVQPQHF. CDR3 nucleotides: TGTGCCAGCAGTTCGACAGGGGGCTATGTTCAGCCCCAGCATTTT.

V is TRBV6-1 and J is TRBJ1-2; D possibly corresponds to TRBD1 (5 bases). Germline CDR1 is MNHNS and CDR2 is SASEGT. The CDR3 has 13 amino acids. Deletions cut 7 bases from V and 3 bases from J, with 12 bases between. CDR3: CASTPPGDYGYTF. CDR3 in DNA: TGTGCCAGCACCCCCCCGGGGGACTATGGCTACACCTTC.